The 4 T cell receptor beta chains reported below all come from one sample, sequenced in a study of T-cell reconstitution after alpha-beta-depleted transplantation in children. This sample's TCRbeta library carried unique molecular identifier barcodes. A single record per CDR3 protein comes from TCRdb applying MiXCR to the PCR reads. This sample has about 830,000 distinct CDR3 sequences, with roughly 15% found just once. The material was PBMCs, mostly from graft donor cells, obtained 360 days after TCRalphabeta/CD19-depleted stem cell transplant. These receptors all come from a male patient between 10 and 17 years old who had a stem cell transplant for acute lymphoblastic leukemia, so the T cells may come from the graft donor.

The CDR3, as DNA: TGTGCCAGCAGTAAGACGTTTATAGGTCGTCAGCCCCAGCATTTT. Its protein product is CASSKTFIGRQPQHF. The chain employs TRBV7-2 and TRBJ1-5; D gene unclear. V dropped 6 bases and J dropped 6 bases, with 18 bases sitting between them. The length of the CDR3 is 15 residues. The germline gives CDR1 SGHTA, CDR2 FQGNSA.

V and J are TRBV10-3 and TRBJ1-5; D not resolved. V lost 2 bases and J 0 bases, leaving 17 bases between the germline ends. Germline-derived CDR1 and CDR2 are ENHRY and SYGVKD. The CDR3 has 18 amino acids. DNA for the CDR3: TGTGCCATCAGTGAGGAGGCAATATACTCGTATAGCAATCAGCCCCAGCATTTT. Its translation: CAISEEAIYSYSNQPQHF.

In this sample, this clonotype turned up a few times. Here the CDR3 DNA reads TGTGCCAGCAGGGGACTAGTATTTTTAGAGCAGTTCTTC. Amino acids: CASRGLVFLEQFF. The J gene is TRBJ2-1, the V gene TRBV12-3 or TRBV12-4; 8 bases line up with TRBD2. The CDR3 sequence is 13 residues long. Unmatched junction bases numbered 8, after V lost 6 bases and J lost 10 bases.

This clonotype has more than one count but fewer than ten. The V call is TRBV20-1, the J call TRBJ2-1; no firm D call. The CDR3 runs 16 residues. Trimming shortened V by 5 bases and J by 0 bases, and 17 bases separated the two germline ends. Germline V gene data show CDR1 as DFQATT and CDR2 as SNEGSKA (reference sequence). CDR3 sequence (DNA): TGCAGTGCTCCGAAAGTGGGCCGGATCTCCTACAATGAGCAGTTCTTC. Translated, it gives CSAPKVGRISYNEQFF.